This T cell receptor (beta chain) derives from a study of post-analysis software for immune sequencing data. Study information: Disease courses included relapsing-remitting, secondary progressive and progressive-relapsing multiple sclerosis.

This clonotype was detected a few times. As yet, its antigen is unknown. Researchers reported that TCR beta cDNA libraries carried unique molecular identifiers. Once 1 to 10 million T cells were used, hundreds of thousands of cDNA molecules resulted. MiXCR, applied by TCRdb to the PCR reads, yields one record per CDR3 protein. The sample lists hundreds of thousands of distinct CDR3 sequences, nearly 45% occurring once. Study-level findings and limits: Compared with controls, patients had more of roughly five TRBV segments, including TRBV5-6, TRBV5-1 and TRBV20-1. Diversity measured as normalized Chao1 was significantly lower in multiple sclerosis patients than in controls.

The CDR3 consists of 13 residues. Germline lookup yields CDR1 SGHVS and CDR2 FQNEAQ. V shed 6 bases, J shed 5 bases, and the junction held 3 bases outside the gene matches. The receptor was isolated from a girl aged 10 to 17 with multiple sclerosis. Sequenced: blood. This sequence joins TRBV7-8 and TRBJ1-4; 7 positions agree with TRBD1. The CDR3 region has the DNA TGTGCCAGCAGAGAACAGGGGAATGAAAAACTGTTTTTT. Translating gives CASREQGNEKLFF.